What follows is one TCR beta chain and its context. The antigen remains undetermined. In germline, CDR1 is MDHEN, CDR2 SYDVKM. V dropped 6 bases and J dropped 8 bases, with 18 bases sitting between them. CDR3 length equals 14 residues. The data are from a study of T-cell reconstitution after alpha-beta-depleted transplantation in children. Study conclusions and caveats: Several patients had high TCRbeta diversity at day 60; it came from surviving recipient T cells and thymic progenitors. There were reportedly several hundred expanded graft clones from which alpha-beta T cells came about two months after transplant. One year post-transplant, T-cell counts and diversity were largely derived from T cells produced anew.

Unique molecular identifiers were incorporated during preparation of the TCRbeta library. MiXCR, applied by TCRdb to the PCR reads, yields one record per CDR3 protein. The data hold 250,000 to 300,000 distinct CDR3 sequences, with over 7.5% observed a single time. The receptor was isolated from a female patient aged 2-15 years who had a stem cell transplant for Fanconi anemia, so the T cells may come from the graft donor. Sample: peripheral blood, taken 360 days after TCRalphabeta/CD19-depleted stem cell transplant. The V gene is TRBV28, the J gene TRBJ2-3; D tentatively reads TRBD1 or TRBD2 (6 bases each). CDR3: CASSLRDTLRTQYF. The CDR3 coding sequence is TGTGCCAGCAGCTTGCGGGACACCCTCCGTACGCAGTATTTT.